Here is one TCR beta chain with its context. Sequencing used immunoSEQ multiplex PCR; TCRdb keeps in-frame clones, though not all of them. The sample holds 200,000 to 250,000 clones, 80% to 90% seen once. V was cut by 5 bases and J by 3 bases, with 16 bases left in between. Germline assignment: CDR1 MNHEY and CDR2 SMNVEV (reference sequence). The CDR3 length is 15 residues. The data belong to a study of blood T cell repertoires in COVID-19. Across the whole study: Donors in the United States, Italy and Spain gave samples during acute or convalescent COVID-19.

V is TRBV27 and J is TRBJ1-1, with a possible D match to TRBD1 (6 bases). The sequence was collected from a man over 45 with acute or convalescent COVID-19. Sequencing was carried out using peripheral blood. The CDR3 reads CASSHPGHWDTEAFF. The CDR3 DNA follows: TGTGCCAGCAGTCACCCGGGACATTGGGACACTGAAGCTTTCTTT.